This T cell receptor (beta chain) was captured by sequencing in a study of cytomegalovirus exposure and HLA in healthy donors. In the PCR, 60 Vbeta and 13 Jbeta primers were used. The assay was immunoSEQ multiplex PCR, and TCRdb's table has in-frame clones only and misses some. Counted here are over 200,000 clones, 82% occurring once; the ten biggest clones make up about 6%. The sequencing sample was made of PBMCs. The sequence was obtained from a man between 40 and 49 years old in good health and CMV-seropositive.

For the CDR3, the DNA is TGCGCCAGCAGCTTGTCGGGGGGAGGCGGAGAGACCCAGTACTTC. Its protein is CASSLSGGGGETQYF. The gene calls are TRBV5-1 and TRBJ2-5; 7 bases agree with TRBD2. There are 15 residues in the CDR3. V lost 1 base to trimming and J lost 4 bases; unmatched junction nucleotides: 7. CDR1 and CDR2 (germline): SGHRS, YFSETQ.